This T cell receptor (beta chain) appears in the sequencing data of a study of identical twins. Overall study results and limits: Sequences that were out-of-frame, alpha and twin-shared displayed an excess of low generation probability. The authors noted that invariant MAIT and iNKT cells could partly confound zero-insertion analyses. Within beta out-of-frame sequences, the excess sharing observed between twins was weaker.

The CDR3 spans 14 residues. With V trimmed by 5 bases and J by 3 bases, 5 bases remained unmatched. Germline CDR1 reads MNHEY; CDR2 reads SMNVEV (reference sequence). The table lists this clonotype with many counts. As yet, its antigen is unknown. A universal primer site came from template switching; cDNA carried unique molecular identifiers. TCRdb redid the calling of the 5' RACE reads with MiXCR, one entry per CDR3 protein. The table records around 670,000 distinct CDR3 sequences, 5.5% to 6.5% of them present only once. The clonotype was recovered from a young man in good health. The rearrangement links TRBV27 to TRBJ1-2; 8 bases are shared with TRBD1. Source material: naive T cells sorted from blood. CDR3 region: CASSPGGGYYGYTF. The CDR3 DNA is TGTGCCAGCAGTCCAGGGGGCGGGTACTATGGCTACACCTTC.